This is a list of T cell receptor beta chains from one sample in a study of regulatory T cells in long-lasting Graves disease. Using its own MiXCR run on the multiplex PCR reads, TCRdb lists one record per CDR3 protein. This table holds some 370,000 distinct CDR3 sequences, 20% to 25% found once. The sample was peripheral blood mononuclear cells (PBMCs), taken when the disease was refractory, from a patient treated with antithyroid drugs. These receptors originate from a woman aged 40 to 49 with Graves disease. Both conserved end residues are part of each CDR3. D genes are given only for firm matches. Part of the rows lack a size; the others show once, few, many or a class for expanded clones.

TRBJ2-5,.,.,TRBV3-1,TGTGCCAGCAGCCAAGACCCCGGCCGCCAAGAGACCCAGTACTTC,CASSQDPGRQETQYF
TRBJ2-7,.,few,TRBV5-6,TGTGCCAGCAGTGTGAGGGGGGTCTACGCCTACGAGCAGTACTTC,CASSVRGVYAYEQYF
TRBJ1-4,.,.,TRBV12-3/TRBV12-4,TGTGCCTCCTCGGGGGCCGCTGAAAAACTGTTTTTT,CASSGAAEKLFF
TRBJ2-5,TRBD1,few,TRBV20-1,TGCAGTGCACCTGGGACAGTCCAAGAGACCCAGTACTTC,CSAPGTVQETQYF
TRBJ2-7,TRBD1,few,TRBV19,TGTGCCAGTAGTATAAGCACAGGGGTCCCTCCGGATGAGCAGTACTTC,CASSISTGVPPDEQYF
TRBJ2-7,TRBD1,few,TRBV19,TGTGCCAGTAGTATGGAAGGACAGGGGATCTCCTACGAGCAGTACTTC,CASSMEGQGISYEQYF
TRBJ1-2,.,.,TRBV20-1,TGCAGTGCTAGAGCGGACGGCAAAATTCTCTACTATGGCTACACCTTC,CSARADGKILYYGYTF
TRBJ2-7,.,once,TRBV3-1,TGTGCCAGCAGCCAAGATAAATGGGGAAGAATCGGCGAGCAGTACTTC,CASSQDKWGRIGEQYF
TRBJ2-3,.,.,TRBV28,TGTGCCAGCAGTTTAACCGGAGACAGCACAGATACGCAGTATTTT,CASSLTGDSTDTQYF
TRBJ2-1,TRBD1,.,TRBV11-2,TGTGCCAGCAGCTTGCTGACAGGGAGACATGAGCAGTTCTTC,CASSLLTGRHEQFF
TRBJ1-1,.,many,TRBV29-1,TGCAGCGCTGATGGGTGGACTGAAGCTTTCTTT,CSADGWTEAFF
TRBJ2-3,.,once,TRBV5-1,TGCGCCAGCAGCTTGAGGCCAGATACGCAGTATTTT,CASSLRPDTQYF
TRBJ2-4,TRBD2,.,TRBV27,TGTGCCAGCAAAGCATCCGGGACTAGCGGGATCACAGCCAAAAACATTCAGTACTTC,CASKASGTSGITAKNIQYF
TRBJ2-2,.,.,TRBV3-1,TGTGCCAGCAGCCGACAGATGAACACCGGGGAGCTGTTTTTT,CASSRQMNTGELFF
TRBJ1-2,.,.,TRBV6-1,TGTGCCAGCAGTGAGAGTAAAAGACGCGGCTACACCTTC,CASSESKRRGYTF
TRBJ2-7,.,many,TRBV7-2,TGTGCCAGCAGCTTAGATCGCTGGACCTACGAGCAGTACTTC,CASSLDRWTYEQYF
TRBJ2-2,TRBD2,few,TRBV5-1,TGCGCCAGCAGCTTGGTCGCTAGCGGGACTCGGGAGCTGTTTTTT,CASSLVASGTRELFF
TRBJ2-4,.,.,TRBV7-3,TGTGCCAGCAGTATCCGTTTCAGGGGAGCCAAAAACATTCAGTACTTC,CASSIRFRGAKNIQYF
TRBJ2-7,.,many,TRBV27,TGTGCCAGCAGCTTAAGCAGGGGCGGTTACGAGCAGTACTTC,CASSLSRGGYEQYF
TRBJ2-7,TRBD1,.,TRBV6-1,TGTGCCAGCAGTGAAGCAGGGACAGCCTACGAGCAGTGCTTC,CASSEAGTAYEQCF
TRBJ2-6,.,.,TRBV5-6,TGTGCCAGCAGCTTATCAGGGTGGCGGGCCAACGTCCTGACTTTC,CASSLSGWRANVLTF
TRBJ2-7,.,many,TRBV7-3,TGTGCCAGCAGCTTAACGCCGACGGCCTACGAGCAGTACTTC,CASSLTPTAYEQYF
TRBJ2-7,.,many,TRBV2,TGTGCCAGCAGTCCCGGGACCCCGTCGATCAACGAGCAGTACTTC,CASSPGTPSINEQYF
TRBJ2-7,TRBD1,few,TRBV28,TGTGCCAGCATTTTCCGGGACAGAATAGGCGAGCAGTACTTC,CASIFRDRIGEQYF
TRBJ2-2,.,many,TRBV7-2,TGTGCCAGCAGCCCCCGACCCGACGGGGAGCTGTTTTTT,CASSPRPDGELFF
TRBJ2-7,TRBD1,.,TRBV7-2,TGTGCCAGCAGCTTAAGACCCCCCGCTACAGGGGATGGCGGATACGAGCAGTACTTC,CASSLRPPATGDGGYEQYF
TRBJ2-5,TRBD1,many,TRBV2,TGTGCCAGCAGCCCGACAGGGAGCGAGACCCAGTACTTC,CASSPTGSETQYF
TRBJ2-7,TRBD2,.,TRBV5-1,TGCGCCAGCAGCCCCGGGACTAGCGGGGCCCTACACTCCTACGAGCAGTACTTC,CASSPGTSGALHSYEQYF
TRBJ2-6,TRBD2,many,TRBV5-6,TGTGCCAGCAGCTTGAGGACTAGCTCTGGGGCCAACGTCCTGACTTTC,CASSLRTSSGANVLTF
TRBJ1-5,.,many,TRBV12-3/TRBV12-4,TGTGCCAGCAGCTTGGGGTCCAATCAGCCCCAGCATTTT,CASSLGSNQPQHF
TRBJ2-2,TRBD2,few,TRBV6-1,TGTGCCACTCGGACGGGACTAGCAGGCGGGGAGCTGTTTTTT,CATRTGLAGGELFF
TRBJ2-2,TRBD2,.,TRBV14,TGTGCCAGCAGCCATGCTAGGACTAGCGACACCGGGGAGCTGTTTTTT,CASSHARTSDTGELFF
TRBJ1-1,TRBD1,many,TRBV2,TGTGCCAGCAGGCGACAGGGATTCACTGAAGCTTTCTTT,CASRRQGFTEAFF
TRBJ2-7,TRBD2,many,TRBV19,TGTGCCAGTAGTCCTCGACTAGCGGGAGGGCCTTACGAGCAGTACTTC,CASSPRLAGGPYEQYF
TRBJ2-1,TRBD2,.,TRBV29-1,TGCAGCGCACAAAAACTAGCGGGAGTAAATTTCTTC,CSAQKLAGVNFF
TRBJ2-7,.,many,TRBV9,TGTGCCAGCAGCCCAACCTCCCAGGGACGGGGGCAGTACTTC,CASSPTSQGRGQYF
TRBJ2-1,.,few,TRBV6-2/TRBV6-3,TGTGCCAGCAAGGGTTTAAGAAACAATGAGCAGTTCTTC,CASKGLRNNEQFF
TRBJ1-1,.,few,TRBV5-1,TGCGCCAGCAGAGAAATTAGTGTGAACACTGAAGCTTTCTTT,CASREISVNTEAFF
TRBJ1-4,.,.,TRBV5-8,TGTGCCAGCAGCTCTCCCCTAAACGTCGAAAATGAAAAACTGTTTTTT,CASSSPLNVENEKLFF
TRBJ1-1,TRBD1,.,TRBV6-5,TGTGCCAGTCCGGACAGGGTAGGAACTGAAGCTTTCTTT,CASPDRVGTEAFF
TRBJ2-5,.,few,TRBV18,TGTGCCAGCTCACGAGGCAGGGAGAACCAAGAGACCCAGTACTTC,CASSRGRENQETQYF